This record looks at one TCR beta chain sequence and its context. The data belong to a study of T cell responses to AZD1222 COVID-19 vaccine. This CDR3 is built from 15 residues. CDR1 and CDR2 (germline): SGHRS, YFSETQ. The V and J ends lost 4 bases and 5 bases respectively, with 18 bases between them. Sequencing was performed with immunoSEQ multiplex PCR; in TCRdb, only in-frame clones are kept and a portion is missing. The sample comprises 120,000 or so clones, about 90% of which are singletons, and 2.5% to 3.5% rests with the top ten. The clonotype originates from an adult in good health. The chain joins TRBV5-1 to TRBJ2-5; D perhaps matches TRBD2 (6 bases). The specimen was peripheral blood, collected on day 0 of AZD1222 vaccination. The CDR3 is CASSMGGLTGETQYF. In nucleotides, the CDR3 is TGCGCCAGCAGCATGGGGGGACTTACTGGGGAGACCCAGTACTTC. The full variable domain, in which reference TRBV5-1 and TRBJ2-5 provide the parts outside the CDR3, is KAGVTQTPRYLIKTRGQQVTLSCSPISGHRSVSWYQQTPGQGLQFLFEYFSETQRNKGNFPGRFSGRQFSNSRSEMNVSTLELGDSALYLCASSMGGLTGETQYFGPGTRLLVL.